This T cell receptor beta chain came from a study of graft-versus-host responses after intestinal transplantation. Concerning this clone: Its antigen is not identified.

V was pared by 8 bases and J by 7 bases, with 11 bases of the junction left unmatched. This CDR3 has 14 residues. Germline CDR1 reads SGHNT; CDR2 reads YENEEA. Study-wide points: Across patients carrying graft-donor T cell macrochimerism, allografts held high graft-versus-host to host-versus-graft clonal ratios.

Profiled with immunoSEQ multiplex PCR; TCRdb holds only in-frame clones, not every one. The repertoire holds approximately 88,000 clones, with roughly 88% as singletons. Sequenced here: unstimulated CD4+ T cells sorted from spleen or lymph node cells, sampled before intestinal transplant. The TCR sequence derives from a human donor who received an intestinal transplant. V is TRBV11-3 and J is TRBJ2-7; 10 positions match TRBD1. This CDR3 reads CASGPGQGRWEQYF. The DNA of the CDR3 is TGTGCCAGCGGCCCGGGACAGGGGCGTTGGGAGCAGTACTTC.